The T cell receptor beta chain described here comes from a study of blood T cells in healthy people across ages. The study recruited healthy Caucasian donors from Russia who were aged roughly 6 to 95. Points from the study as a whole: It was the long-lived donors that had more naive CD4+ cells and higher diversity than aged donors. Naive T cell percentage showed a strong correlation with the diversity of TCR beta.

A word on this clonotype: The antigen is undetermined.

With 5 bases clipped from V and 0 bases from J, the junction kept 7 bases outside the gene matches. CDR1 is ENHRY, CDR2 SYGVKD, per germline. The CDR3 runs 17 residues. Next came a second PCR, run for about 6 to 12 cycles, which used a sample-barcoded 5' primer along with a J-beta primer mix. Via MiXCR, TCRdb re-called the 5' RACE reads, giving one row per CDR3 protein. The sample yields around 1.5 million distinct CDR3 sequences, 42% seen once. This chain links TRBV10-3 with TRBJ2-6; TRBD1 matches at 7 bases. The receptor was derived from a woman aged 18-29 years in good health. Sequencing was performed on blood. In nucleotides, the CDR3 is TGTGCCATCAGTAATGACAGGGCCCACTCTGGGGCCAACGTCCTGACTTTC. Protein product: CAISNDRAHSGANVLTF.